One sample yielded the 5 T cell receptor beta chains listed below, sequenced in a study of T-cell memory formation after mild COVID-19. One entry per CDR3 protein results from TCRdb running MiXCR on the 5' RACE reads. This sample yields around 410,000 distinct CDR3 sequences, of which about 22% are seen a single time; approximately 14% belongs to the top ten. The sample comprised PBMCs or a T cell subset sorted from them (not recorded which). The receptors shown here come from an adult woman who had mild COVID-19 (a few samples of this study predate the infection). Cell type and time point are not known.

The chain is built from TRBV7-9 and TRBJ2-5; D is unresolved. The ends were cut back, 4 bases at V and 0 bases at J, with 9 bases in the middle. This CDR3 comprises 14 residues. The germline gives CDR1 SEHNR, CDR2 FQNEAQ (reference sequence). The CDR3 reads CASSWASYQETQYF. The CDR3 nucleotides are TGTGCCAGCAGCTGGGCATCGTACCAAGAGACCCAGTACTTC. Complete variable domain (other parts from reference TRBV7-9 and TRBJ2-5): DTGVSQNPRHKITKRGQNVTFRCDPISEHNRLYWYRQTLGQGPEFLTYFQNEAQLEKSRLLSDRFSAERPKGSFSTLEIQRTEQGDSAMYLCASSWASYQETQYFGPGTRLLVL.

This rearrangement joins TRBV6-5 to TRBJ1-6; the D is unclear. The CDR3 loop spans 12 amino acids. Trimming took off 6 bases at V and 5 bases at J, with 5 bases between the two ends. The germline V gene encodes CDR1 MNHEY and CDR2 SVGAGI. The CDR3 DNA follows: TGTGCCAGCAGCCCGAATAATTCACCCCTCCACTTT. This gives the protein CASSPNNSPLHF.

This chain joins TRBV4-2 and TRBJ2-1; D perhaps matches TRBD2 (6 bases). V was cut by 2 bases and J by 9 bases, with 20 bases left in between. The CDR3 contains 16 residues. Looked up from germline, CDR1 is LGHNA and CDR2 is YNFKEQ. CDR3 DNA: TGTGCCAGCAGCCAATTTCGGGACGGGAGTCACCGTGAGCAGTTCTTC. It translates to CASSQFRDGSHREQFF.

This clonotype was detected a few times. The chain has TRBV7-2 and TRBJ1-2; 9 bases fit TRBD1. The CDR3 covers 13 residues. After removal of 3 bases from V and 8 bases from J, the junction contained 4 bases not matched to a gene. Germline loops: CDR1 SGHTA, CDR2 FQGNSA. The CDR3 spells CASSLRTGEGYTF. As DNA, the CDR3 is TGTGCCAGCAGCTTGAGGACAGGGGAGGGCTACACCTTC.

The sample holds a few counts of this clonotype. This chain links TRBV7-2 with TRBJ2-3; 10 positions match TRBD2. The CDR3 runs to 16 residues. The germline V gene has CDR1 SGHTA and CDR2 FQGNSA. The junction had 2 bases not matched to a gene; V was cut back by 2 bases and J by 0 bases. DNA for the CDR3: TGTGCCAGCAGCTTAAGCGGGAGGGCTAGCACAGATACGCAGTATTTT. Residues: CASSLSGRASTDTQYF.